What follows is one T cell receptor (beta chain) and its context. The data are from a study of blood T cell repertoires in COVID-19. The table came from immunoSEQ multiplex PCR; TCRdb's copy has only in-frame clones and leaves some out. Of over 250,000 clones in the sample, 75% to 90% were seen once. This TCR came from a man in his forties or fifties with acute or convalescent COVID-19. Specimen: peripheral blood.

Written as DNA, the CDR3 is TGTGCCTGTCCAAGCGGGGGGGCAAGGTCTGGGGAGCTGTTTTTT. This encodes CACPSGGARSGELFF. The chain carries TRBV30 and TRBJ2-2, with 10 bases identical to TRBD2. The CDR3 is made up of 15 amino acids. The ends lost 6 bases at V and 8 bases at J; junction bases unmatched: 12. CDR1 is GTSNPN and CDR2 is SVGIG in the germline V gene (reference sequence).